The 29 T cell receptor beta chains reported below all come from one sample, sequenced in a study of blood T cells in healthy people across ages. Together with a sample-barcoded 5' primer, a J-beta primer mix was included in a second PCR lasting 7 to 11 cycles. Each CDR3 protein gets one entry after TCRdb re-called the 5' RACE reads with MiXCR. The sample records about 1.4 million distinct CDR3 sequences, 55% to 75% being singletons. Sequencing used blood. All receptors come from a man aged 18-30 years in good health.

Regarding this clonotype: A much bigger clone sits one base away, suggesting this may be a read error. V gene TRBV3-1 combines with J gene TRBJ2-3; possibly TRBD2 for D (5 bases). Trimming cost V 4 bases and J 2 bases, with 16 bases left between them. CDR3 length: 16 amino acids. Germline loops: CDR1 LGHDT, CDR2 YNNKEL (reference sequence). The CDR3 DNA reads TGTGCCAGCAGCCCCCGGGGTTACCGAAACACAGATACGCAGTATTTT. Residues: CASSPRGYRNTDTQYF.

This clonotype was seen repeatedly, ten times or more. The chain employs TRBV4-2 and TRBJ2-3, with 8 bases that match TRBD2. The CDR3 extends over 15 amino acids. With 2 bases clipped from V and 1 base from J, the junction kept 2 bases outside the gene matches. Germline CDR1 LGHNA, CDR2 YNFKEQ. CDR3 nucleotides: TGTGCCAGCAGCCAAATAGCGGGGCGCACAGATACGCAGTATTTT. Its protein product is CASSQIAGRTDTQYF.

This clonotype has more than one count but fewer than ten. The J gene is TRBJ2-3, the V gene TRBV10-3; D is possibly TRBD1 or TRBD2 (7 bases each). This CDR3 spans 21 amino acids. Between the trimmed V and J ends, which lost 2 bases and 3 bases, there was a span of 30 bases. The V gene's germline CDR1 is ENHRY and CDR2 SYGVKD. The DNA for the CDR3 is TGTGCCATCAGTGAGATTGGGACCGACAGGGAGGGGAAGGGTGAGACAGATACGCAGTATTTT. Encoded protein: CAISEIGTDREGKGETDTQYF.

The rearrangement links TRBV4-3 to TRBJ1-3; D uncertain. Per the germline V gene, CDR1 is LGHNA and CDR2 is YSLEER. Trimming took off 3 bases at V and 0 bases at J, with 6 bases between the two ends. The CDR3 loop spans 14 amino acids. The CDR3 spells CASSHLNSGNTIYF. CDR3 DNA sequence: TGCGCCAGCAGCCACCTTAACTCTGGAAACACCATATATTTT.

The chain has TRBV11-2 and TRBJ2-6, with 8 bases that match TRBD2. V was clipped by 5 bases and J by 0 bases; unmatched bases: 12. Looked up from germline, CDR1 is SGHAT and CDR2 is FQNNGV. CDR3 size: 19 residues. CDR3 sequence: CASSHYRREGISGANVLTF. The CDR3 nucleotides are TGTGCCAGCAGCCACTATCGACGGGAGGGAATCTCTGGGGCCAACGTCCTGACTTTC.

The J gene is TRBJ2-5, the V gene TRBV29-1, with D tentatively TRBD1 (5 bases). With the DNA end fitting TRBJ2-7 better, the J assignment may be wrong. CDR1 is SQVTM, CDR2 ANQGSEA, per germline. CDR3 length equals 11 residues. The CDR3, as DNA: TGCAGCGGTGGGGCAAACTACGAGCAGTACTTC. Translated: CSGGANYEQYF.

This clonotype was picked up a small number of times. V and J are TRBV29-1 and TRBJ1-2, with D uncertain. The CDR3 extends over 13 amino acids. V lost 2 bases to trimming and J lost 0 bases, with 7 bases between them. CDR1 and CDR2 from the germline V gene are SQVTM and ANQGSEA. CDR3 sequence: CSVEWGSNYGYTF. In nucleotides, the CDR3 is TGCAGCGTTGAATGGGGTTCTAACTATGGCTACACCTTC.

The chain joins TRBV6-2 or TRBV6-3 to TRBJ1-6; D is possibly TRBD1 (5 bases). Germline CDR1 and CDR2: MNHEY and SVGEGT. Between the trimmed V and J ends, which lost 2 bases and 11 bases, there was a span of 10 bases. CDR3 length equals 13 residues. The CDR3 region has the DNA TGTGCCAGCAGTTACCAGGGTACGGCACCCCTCCACTTT. It encodes CASSYQGTAPLHF.

In this sample, this clonotype turned up a few times. This chain connects TRBV4-1 to TRBJ2-7; TRBD1 matches at 8 bases. V was clipped by 5 bases and J by 3 bases; unmatched bases: 9. Germline-derived CDR1 and CDR2 are MGHRA and YSYEKL. The CDR3 is 15 residues long. CDR3 residues: CASSVSPTGVYEQYF. Here the CDR3 DNA reads TGCGCCAGCAGCGTCAGCCCGACAGGGGTCTACGAGCAGTACTTC.

The count of this clonotype is one. The J gene is TRBJ2-1, the V gene TRBV29-1, with D perhaps TRBD2 (6 bases). The CDR3 runs 13 residues. Germline CDR1 and CDR2: SQVTM and ANQGSEA. The germline V and J ends were trimmed by 7 bases and 0 bases, with 10 bases remaining between them. This CDR3 is CSGLAASYNEQFF. The CDR3 DNA follows: TGCAGCGGCTTAGCGGCCTCCTACAATGAGCAGTTCTTC.

The V and J genes are TRBV20-1 and TRBJ2-1, with 11 bases lining up with TRBD2. The CDR3 loop spans 18 amino acids. The V and J ends lost 1 base and 4 bases, in that order; junction bases with no gene match: 12. Germline loops: CDR1 DFQATT, CDR2 SNEGSKA (reference sequence). The CDR3 DNA is TGCAGTGCTAGAGCTAATAGCGGGAGGGGAGGGTTATACAATGAGCAGTTCTTC. Translation: CSARANSGRGGLYNEQFF.

The chain carries TRBV4-1 and TRBJ2-1; 8 bases map to TRBD2. The CDR3 has 16 amino acids. V was pared by 1 base and J by 10 bases, with 12 bases of the junction left unmatched. CDR1 and CDR2 (germline): MGHRA, YSYEKL. The DNA of the CDR3 is TGCGCCAGCAGCCAAGCTTCCGGGGGGGCCTGGGGAGAGCAGTTCTTC. Its protein is CASSQASGGAWGEQFF.

The rearrangement joins TRBV12-3 or TRBV12-4 to TRBJ2-2; 12 nucleotides align to TRBD2. J gave up 1 base and V 6 bases, and 9 bases lay outside the gene matches. The CDR3 contains 18 residues. The CDR3 sequence is CASSQSSGRALNTGELFF. The DNA of the CDR3 is TGTGCCAGCAGCCAATCTAGCGGGAGGGCCCTGAACACCGGGGAGCTGTTTTTT.

This clonotype was observed a single time. The J gene is TRBJ1-2, the V gene TRBV29-1; unclear D gene. CDR3 length equals 14 residues. Germline V gene sequence: CDR1 SQVTM, CDR2 ANQGSEA. V lost 2 bases, J lost 4 bases, and 14 bases lay in between. CDR3 nucleotide sequence: TGCAGCGTTGAAAGAGAGGCACCGCGCTATGGCTACACCTTC. This encodes CSVEREAPRYGYTF.

The chain carries TRBV20-1 and TRBJ1-5, with 7 bases that match TRBD1. The CDR3 is made up of 11 amino acids. Germline V gives CDR1 DFQATT, CDR2 SNEGSKA (reference sequence). V shed 6 bases, J shed 7 bases, and the junction held 3 bases outside the gene matches. CDR3: CSAGTAQPQHF. In nucleotides, the CDR3 is TGCAGTGCCGGGACAGCCCAGCCCCAGCATTTT.

The chain joins TRBV20-1 to TRBJ2-1, with TRBD2 matching over 14 bases. Germline V gene sequence: CDR1 DFQATT, CDR2 SNEGSKA (reference sequence). The CDR3 spans 18 residues. V was clipped by 1 base and J by 8 bases; unmatched bases: 13. The CDR3 DNA is TGCAGTGCTAGAGCTCCCATGGCTGAGGGACTAGCGGGAGATGAGCAGTTCTTC. Translating it yields CSARAPMAEGLAGDEQFF.

This clonotype was seen more than once but under ten times. The chain has TRBV20-1 and TRBJ2-7; weak D call: TRBD2 (6 bases). The better agreement between TRBJ2-4 and the DNA end casts doubt on the J call. This CDR3 contains 13 residues. Germline CDR1 is DFQATT and CDR2 is SNEGSKA (reference sequence). DNA for the CDR3: TGCAGTGCCAGACTAGAGTCGGTAAACATTCAGTACTTC. It encodes CSARLESVNIQYF.

The CDR3 sequence is CSAGGPGRNYEQYF. The CDR3 nucleotides are TGCAGTGCTGGGGGACCGGGACGGAACTACGAGCAGTACTTC. The genes are TRBV20-1 and TRBJ2-7; D possibly uses TRBD1 or TRBD2 (5 bases each). The CDR3 is 14 amino acids. Trimming removed 5 bases from V and 3 bases from J, with 17 bases in between. Germline loops: CDR1 DFQATT, CDR2 SNEGSKA (reference sequence).

The chain uses TRBV15 and TRBJ1-1, with 10 bases that match TRBD1. The CDR3 runs to 15 residues. The ends lost 7 bases at V and 1 base at J; junction bases unmatched: 6. Germline assignment: CDR1 LNHNV and CDR2 YYDKDF (reference sequence). CDR3 protein: CATTQGTGANTEAFF. The CDR3, as DNA: TGTGCCACCACCCAAGGGACAGGGGCGAACACTGAAGCTTTCTTT.

Comment on this clonotype: A much larger clone differs from this one at a single base, so this may be a read error. V is TRBV11-2 and J is TRBJ2-4; 9 bases map to TRBD1. Germline CDR1 reads SGHAT; CDR2 reads FQNNGV. The CDR3 loop spans 14 amino acids. The V and J ends lost 4 bases and 13 bases, in that order; junction bases with no gene match: 11. CDR3 bases: TGTGCCAGCAGCTCGGACAGGGGATCGGATGAGCAGTACTTC. Protein sequence: CASSSDRGSDEQYF.

This clonotype has just a few counts. CDR3 sequence: CSASPPGRGYTF. CDR3 DNA: TGCAGTGCTAGCCCTCCGGGGAGAGGCTACACCTTC. The chain recombines TRBV20-1 with TRBJ1-2; D call uncertain. The CDR3 covers 12 residues. Looked up from germline, CDR1 is DFQATT and CDR2 is SNEGSKA (reference sequence). V was cut by 3 bases and J by 8 bases, with 13 bases left in between.

The table lists this clonotype with a few counts. This chain uses TRBV10-2 with TRBJ2-4; D not resolved. The assigned J gene may be wrong: the sequence end matches TRBJ2-7 better. This CDR3 spans 13 amino acids. The germline gives CDR1 WSHSY, CDR2 SAAADI. The CDR3 DNA follows: TGCGCCAGCAGTGTTGCACACTCCTACGAGCAGTACTTC. Protein: CASSVAHSYEQYF.

The chain is built from TRBV12-3 or TRBV12-4 and TRBJ1-4; 7 nucleotides match TRBD1. The V gene end was trimmed by 5 bases and the J gene end by 7 bases; junction bases not matched to a gene: 7. The CDR3 totals 14 residues. In DNA, the CDR3 is TGTGCCAGCAGTCTCAATACAGGGGTTGAAAAACTGTTTTTT. Its translation: CASSLNTGVEKLFF.

As concerns this clonotype: A read error may produce the germline difference seen at one junction end. The chain employs TRBV10-3 and TRBJ1-2; D remains ambiguous. The CDR3 covers 12 residues. Germline CDR1 and CDR2: ENHRY and SYGVKD. CDR3 region: CAINEEGYGYTF. CDR3 coding DNA: TGTGCCATCAATGAGGAAGGGTATGGCTACACCTTC.

This clonotype was seen more than once but under ten times. V gene TRBV7-9 combines with J gene TRBJ2-4; 7 nucleotides agree with TRBD1. Near its end, the DNA agrees better with TRBJ2-5, so the J call may be wrong. CDR1 is SEHNR and CDR2 is FQNEAQ in the germline V gene (reference sequence). The CDR3 is 15 amino acids. The CDR3 region is CASSPYHRGLETQYF. DNA of the CDR3: TGTGCCAGCAGCCCCTATCACAGGGGCTTGGAGACCCAGTACTTC.

This chain links TRBV7-9 with TRBJ2-5; D unclear. The CDR3 runs to 12 residues. Trimming shortened V by 6 bases and J by 5 bases, and 10 bases separated the two germline ends. Germline loops: CDR1 SEHNR, CDR2 FQNEAQ (reference sequence). The CDR3 sequence: CASRSEGETQYF. The CDR3 DNA reads as TGTGCCAGCAGGTCAGAAGGCGAGACCCAGTACTTC.

In this sample, this clonotype turned up a few times. This sequence joins TRBV27 and TRBJ1-4, with a possible D match to TRBD1 (6 bases). Between the trimmed V and J ends, which lost 3 bases and 7 bases, there was a span of 12 bases. The germline V gene has CDR1 MNHEY and CDR2 SMNVEV (reference sequence). This CDR3 region has 14 residues. CDR3 loop: CASSFGTSIEKLFF. The CDR3 nucleotides are TGTGCCAGCAGTTTTGGGACAAGTATTGAAAAACTGTTTTTT. The whole variable domain, remainder taken from reference TRBV27 and TRBJ1-4, is EAQVTQNPRYLITVTGKKLTVTCSQNMNHEYMSWYRQDPGLGLRQIYYSMNVEVTDKGDVPEGYKVSRKEKRNFPLILESPSPNQTSLYFCASSFGTSIEKLFFGSGTQLSVL.

This chain links TRBV9 with TRBJ2-3, with TRBD2 identical over 11 bases. Germline values: CDR1 SGDLS, CDR2 YYNGEE. This CDR3 contains 14 residues. Trimming at V came to 4 bases and at J to 4 bases, leaving 2 bases not matched to a gene. CDR3 sequence reads: CASSKGLAADTQYF. DNA for the CDR3: TGTGCCAGCAGCAAGGGACTAGCGGCAGATACGCAGTATTTT.

This chain connects TRBV6-1 to TRBJ2-7; D may correspond to TRBD1 or TRBD2 (6 bases each). With the DNA end fitting TRBJ2-5 better, the J assignment may be wrong. Germline CDR1 is MNHNS and CDR2 is SASEGT. This CDR3 comprises 17 residues. The CDR3 nucleotides read TGTGCCAGCAGTCGGCCTGACAGGAGGAGGGATCGGGAGACCCAGTACTTC. Protein sequence: CASSRPDRRRDRETQYF.